Reported below is one T cell receptor beta chain. This record comes from a study of blood T cells in healthy people across ages. A sample-barcoded 5' primer and a J-beta primer mix were used in a second PCR of roughly 6 to 11 cycles. TCRdb used MiXCR to reprocess the 5' RACE reads, holding one entry per CDR3 protein. The repertoire holds about 1,400,000 distinct CDR3 sequences, with approximately 59% as singletons. The source material was blood. This TCR derives from a man aged 18 to 29 in good health.

CDR3 region: CAIGASGDADTQYF. Written as DNA, the CDR3 is TGTGCCATCGGGGCTAGCGGGGATGCAGATACGCAGTATTTT. This chain uses TRBV10-3 with TRBJ2-3, with 9 bases matching TRBD2. The CDR3 is 14 residues long. Germline V gene sequence: CDR1 ENHRY, CDR2 SYGVKD. Trimming removed 8 bases from V and 4 bases from J; junction bases left unmatched: 7.